This TCR beta chain is from a study of shared clonotypes between healthy human individuals. Study-wide findings and caveats: Tissues were not sampled, only blood, and their repertoires likely differ.

Germline V gives CDR1 SGHDN, CDR2 FVKESK. This CDR3 spans 13 amino acids. Trimming took off 1 base at V and 6 bases at J, with 9 bases between the two ends. Positive CCR7 selection of CD45RO-negative cells yielded the naive CD8 cells, and terminally differentiated effector memory CD45RA+ cells were excluded. Assay used: immunoSEQ multiplex PCR; TCRdb lists only in-frame clones, some missing. Of about 590,000 clones listed, around 95% are singletons. On this clone: Its antigen is as yet unknown.

Sequenced: naive CD8+ T cells sorted from blood. The clonotype originates from a woman between 25 and 40 years old in good health. The J gene is TRBJ1-2, the V gene TRBV14; D unresolved. The CDR3 protein is CASSQGRVHGYTF. In DNA, the CDR3 is TGTGCCAGCAGCCAAGGCCGGGTTCATGGCTACACCTTC.